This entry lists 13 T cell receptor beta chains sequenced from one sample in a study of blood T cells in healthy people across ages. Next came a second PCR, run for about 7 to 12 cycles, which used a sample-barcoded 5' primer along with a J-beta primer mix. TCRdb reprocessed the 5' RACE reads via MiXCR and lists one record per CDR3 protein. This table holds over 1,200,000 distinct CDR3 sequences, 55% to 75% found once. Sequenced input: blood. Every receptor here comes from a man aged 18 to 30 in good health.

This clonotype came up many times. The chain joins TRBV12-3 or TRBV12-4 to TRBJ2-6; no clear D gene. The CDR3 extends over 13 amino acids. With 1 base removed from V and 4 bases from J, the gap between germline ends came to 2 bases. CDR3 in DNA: TGTGCCAGCAGTTTAGGGGGGGCCAACGTCCTGACTTTC. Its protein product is CASSLGGANVLTF.

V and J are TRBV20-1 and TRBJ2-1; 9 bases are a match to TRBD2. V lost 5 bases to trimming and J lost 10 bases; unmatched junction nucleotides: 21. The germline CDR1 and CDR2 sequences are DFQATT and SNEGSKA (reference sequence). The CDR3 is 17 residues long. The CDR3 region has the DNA TGCAGTGCTGGAGCCCGGGGCAGCGGGAGGCCCTCTTGGGAGCAGTTCTTC. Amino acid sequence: CSAGARGSGRPSWEQFF.

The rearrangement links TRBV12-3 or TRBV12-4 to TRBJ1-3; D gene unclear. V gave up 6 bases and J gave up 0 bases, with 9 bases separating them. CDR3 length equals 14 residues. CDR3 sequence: CASRDGDSGNTIYF. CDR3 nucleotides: TGTGCCAGCAGGGACGGTGACTCTGGAAACACCATATATTTT.

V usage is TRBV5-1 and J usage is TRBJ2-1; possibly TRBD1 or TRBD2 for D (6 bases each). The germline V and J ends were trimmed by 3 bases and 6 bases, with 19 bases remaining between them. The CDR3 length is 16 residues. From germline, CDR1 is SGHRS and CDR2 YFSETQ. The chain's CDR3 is CASSSTLGGLGNEQFF. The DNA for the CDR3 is TGCGCCAGCAGCTCGACACTAGGGGGGTTGGGCAATGAGCAGTTCTTC.

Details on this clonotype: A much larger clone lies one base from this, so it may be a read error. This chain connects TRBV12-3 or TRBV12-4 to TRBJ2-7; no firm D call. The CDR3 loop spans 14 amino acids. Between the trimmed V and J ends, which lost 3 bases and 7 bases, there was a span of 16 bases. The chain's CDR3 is CASSLYSFLDEQYF. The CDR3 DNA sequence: TGTGCCAGCAGTTTGTACTCCTTTTTGGATGAGCAGTACTTC.

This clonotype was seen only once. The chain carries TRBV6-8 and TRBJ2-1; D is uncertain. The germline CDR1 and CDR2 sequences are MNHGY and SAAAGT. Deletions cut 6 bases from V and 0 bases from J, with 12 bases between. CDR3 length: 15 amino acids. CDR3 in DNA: TGTGCCAGCAGCTCCCTAGTTCTCTCCTACAATGAGCAGTTCTTC. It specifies CASSSLVLSYNEQFF.

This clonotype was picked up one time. The CDR3 is CASRGGFSGANVLTF. The DNA of the CDR3 is TGTGCCAGCAGAGGAGGATTCTCTGGGGCCAACGTCCTGACTTTC. The chain uses TRBV5-6 and TRBJ2-6; a weak D match, TRBD2 (5 bases). Germline-derived CDR1 and CDR2 are SGHDT and YYEEEE. CDR3 length equals 15 residues. V was clipped by 5 bases and J by 0 bases, with 9 bases between them.

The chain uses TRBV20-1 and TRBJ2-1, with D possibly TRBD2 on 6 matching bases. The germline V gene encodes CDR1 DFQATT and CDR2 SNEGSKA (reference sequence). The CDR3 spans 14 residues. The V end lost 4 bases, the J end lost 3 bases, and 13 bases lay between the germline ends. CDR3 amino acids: CSAKIAANYNEQFF. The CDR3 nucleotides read TGCAGTGCTAAGATAGCGGCTAACTACAATGAGCAGTTCTTC.

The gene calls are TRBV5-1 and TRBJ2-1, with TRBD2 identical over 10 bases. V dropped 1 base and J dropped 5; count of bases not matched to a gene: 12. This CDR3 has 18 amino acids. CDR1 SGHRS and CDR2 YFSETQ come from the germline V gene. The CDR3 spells CASSLLASGGPKDNEQFF. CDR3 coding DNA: TGCGCCAGCAGCTTGTTGGCTAGCGGGGGCCCAAAAGACAATGAGCAGTTCTTC.

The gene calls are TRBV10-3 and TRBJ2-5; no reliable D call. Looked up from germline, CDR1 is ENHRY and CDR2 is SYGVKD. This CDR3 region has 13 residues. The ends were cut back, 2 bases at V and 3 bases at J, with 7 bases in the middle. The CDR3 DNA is TGTGCCATCAGTGAGACCAAGGAAGAGACCCAGTACTTC. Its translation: CAISETKEETQYF.

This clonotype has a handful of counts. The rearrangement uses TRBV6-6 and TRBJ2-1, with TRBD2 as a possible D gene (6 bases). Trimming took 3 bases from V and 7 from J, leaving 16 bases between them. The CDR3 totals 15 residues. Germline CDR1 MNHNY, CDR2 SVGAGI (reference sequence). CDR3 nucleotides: TGTGCCAGCAGTTATGGGCTCGGGAGTACTAATGAGCAGTTCTTC. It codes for CASSYGLGSTNEQFF.

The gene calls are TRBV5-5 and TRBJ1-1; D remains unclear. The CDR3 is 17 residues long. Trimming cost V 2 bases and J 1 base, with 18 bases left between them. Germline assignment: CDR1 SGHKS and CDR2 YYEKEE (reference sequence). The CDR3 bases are TGTGCCAGCAGCTTTGGGGTGTCGGAGAAGTGGAACACTGAAGCTTTCTTT. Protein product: CASSFGVSEKWNTEAFF.

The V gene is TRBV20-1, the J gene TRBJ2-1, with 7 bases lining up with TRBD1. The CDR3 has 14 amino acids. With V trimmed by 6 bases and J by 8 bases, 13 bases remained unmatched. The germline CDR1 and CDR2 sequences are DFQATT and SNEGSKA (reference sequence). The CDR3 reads CSAHDGTEGDEQFF. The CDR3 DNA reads TGCAGTGCCCATGACGGGACAGAGGGCGATGAGCAGTTCTTC.